The clone carrying this T cell receptor beta chain was observed a few times. No antigen is known for it. These data originate in a study of T cells in Graves' hyperthyroidism and ophthalmopathy. Study results and limitations: The model foresaw ophthalmopathy a median about 6.5 months prior to onset. Blood also carried most thyroid clonotypes expanded above 0.001. Ophthalmopathy could be told apart from stable hyperthyroidism with a 13 V-J model.

Regions amplified from RNA transcripts were the TCR beta CDR3 regions. In the first-round RT-PCR of the TCR CDR3, the HTBI primer set was used. MiXCR, run by TCRdb on the multiplex PCR reads, gives a single entry per CDR3 protein. The sample records fewer than 350,000 distinct CDR3 sequences, roughly a fifth being singletons. CDR3 length: 14 residues. From germline, CDR1 is LNHDA and CDR2 SQIVND (reference sequence). V was clipped by 6 bases and J by 7 bases, with 18 bases between them. The study left out patients who had uncontrolled infection, other autoimmune disease, pregnancy or lactation. The chain links TRBV19 to TRBJ1-1, with D tentatively TRBD1 (5 bases). The sequenced sample consisted of blood. This receptor was obtained from a woman aged 50 to 60 with Graves' hyperthyroidism. Written as DNA, the CDR3 is TGTGCCAGTAGGATTCCCGGGACGTCAAATGAAGCTTTCTTT. It translates to CASRIPGTSNEAFF.